This is a list of T cell receptor beta chains from one sample in a study of graft-versus-host responses after intestinal transplantation. The protocol was immunoSEQ multiplex PCR, while the TCRdb copy is restricted to in-frame clones and leaves out a portion. The sample lists tens of thousands of clones, 90% to 95% seen once, with roughly 0.1% in the top ten. What these receptors recognize is not known. The material sequenced was unstimulated CD4+ T cells sorted from spleen or lymph node cells, taken before intestinal transplant. These TCRs come from a human donor who received an intestinal transplant. Both conserved end residues are part of each CDR3. The D gene is left open where the match is weak. A clone size is listed for some rows: how often the clone was seen (once, few, many), or a class if it is expanded.

clone size: -
CDR3 length: 15
J gene: TRBJ1-2
V gene: TRBV30
D gene: -
CDR3 protein: CAWVRPLGSGYGYTF
CDR3 DNA: TGTGCCTGGGTACGCCCCCTCGGTAGTGGTTATGGCTACACCTTC

clone size: -
CDR3 length: 16
J gene: TRBJ2-5
V gene: TRBV6-6
D gene: TRBD1
CDR3 protein: CASSYGNRGRQETQYF
CDR3 DNA: TGTGCCAGCAGTTACGGTAACAGGGGAAGGCAGGAGACCCAGTACTTC

clone size: -
CDR3 length: 14
J gene: TRBJ2-7
V gene: TRBV27
D gene: -
CDR3 protein: CASSQNRELYEQYF
CDR3 DNA: TGTGCCAGCAGTCAGAACAGGGAATTATACGAGCAGTACTTC

clone size: once
CDR3 length: 14
J gene: TRBJ2-7
V gene: TRBV18
D gene: -
CDR3 protein: CASSAARGVHEQYF
CDR3 DNA: TGTGCCAGCTCTGCGGCCAGGGGAGTCCACGAGCAGTACTTC

clone size: -
CDR3 length: 18
J gene: TRBJ2-1
V gene: TRBV4-3
D gene: TRBD1
CDR3 protein: CASSQEGQGVLIRNEQFF
CDR3 DNA: TGCGCCAGCAGCCAAGAGGGACAGGGGGTTTTGATTCGGAATGAGCAGTTCTTC

clone size: once
CDR3 length: 13
J gene: TRBJ1-1
V gene: TRBV28
D gene: TRBD1
CDR3 protein: CASKGTGNTEAFF
CDR3 DNA: TGTGCCAGCAAAGGGACAGGGAACACTGAAGCTTTCTTT

clone size: -
CDR3 length: 15
J gene: TRBJ2-7
V gene: TRBV11-2
D gene: TRBD1
CDR3 protein: CASSSLRDRVYEQYF
CDR3 DNA: TGTGCCAGCAGCTCACTCCGGGACAGGGTGTACGAGCAGTACTTC

clone size: -
CDR3 length: 15
J gene: TRBJ2-3
V gene: TRBV2
D gene: -
CDR3 protein: CASSFGVLGTDTQYF
CDR3 DNA: TGTGCCAGCAGCTTCGGAGTCTTGGGCACAGATACGCAGTATTTT

clone size: few
CDR3 length: 11
J gene: TRBJ2-7
V gene: TRBV5-4
D gene: TRBD1
CDR3 protein: CASSFQGAQYF
CDR3 DNA: TGTGCCAGCAGCTTTCAGGGGGCGCAGTACTTC

clone size: -
CDR3 length: 16
J gene: TRBJ1-5
V gene: TRBV13
D gene: TRBD1
CDR3 protein: CASSLGRGQGLQPQHF
CDR3 DNA: TGTGCCAGCAGCTTAGGTAGGGGACAGGGCTTACAGCCCCAGCATTTT

clone size: -
CDR3 length: 14
J gene: TRBJ2-3
V gene: TRBV9
D gene: -
CDR3 protein: CASSVGESTDTQYF
CDR3 DNA: TGTGCCAGCAGCGTAGGAGAGAGCACAGATACGCAGTATTTT

clone size: -
CDR3 length: 13
J gene: TRBJ2-1
V gene: TRBV10-3
D gene: TRBD2
CDR3 protein: CAISGGVSGEQFF
CDR3 DNA: TGTGCCATCAGCGGGGGGGTATCGGGGGAGCAGTTCTTC

clone size: -
CDR3 length: 13
J gene: TRBJ2-7
V gene: TRBV7-2
D gene: -
CDR3 protein: CASSSRVTYEQYF
CDR3 DNA: TGTGCCAGCAGCTCCCGGGTTACCTACGAGCAGTACTTC

clone size: -
CDR3 length: 18
J gene: TRBJ2-5
V gene: TRBV15
D gene: TRBD2
CDR3 protein: CATSRDIRSGGGQETQYF
CDR3 DNA: TGTGCCACCAGCAGAGATATCAGAAGCGGGGGCGGCCAAGAGACCCAGTACTTC

clone size: -
CDR3 length: 14
J gene: TRBJ1-1
V gene: TRBV5-1
D gene: -
CDR3 protein: CASSSETLRGEAFF
CDR3 DNA: TGCGCCAGCAGCTCCGAGACACTCCGGGGGGAAGCTTTCTTT

clone size: -
CDR3 length: 18
J gene: TRBJ1-2
V gene: TRBV9
D gene: TRBD1
CDR3 protein: CASSPSPRRGPLYYGYTF
CDR3 DNA: TGTGCCAGCAGCCCCTCGCCGCGGAGGGGGCCCCTCTACTATGGCTACACCTTC

clone size: -
CDR3 length: 14
J gene: TRBJ2-5
V gene: TRBV7-2
D gene: TRBD2
CDR3 protein: CASSLGGGQETQYF
CDR3 DNA: TGTGCCAGCAGCTTAGGGGGGGGCCAAGAGACCCAGTACTTC

clone size: once
CDR3 length: 15
J gene: TRBJ2-3
V gene: TRBV27
D gene: -
CDR3 protein: CASSLFQGGPDTQYF
CDR3 DNA: TGTGCCAGCAGTTTGTTTCAGGGGGGACCAGATACGCAGTATTTT

clone size: -
CDR3 length: 18
J gene: TRBJ2-1
V gene: TRBV4-3
D gene: TRBD1
CDR3 protein: CASSQAWDRGIGYNEQFF
CDR3 DNA: TGCGCCAGCAGCCAAGCGTGGGACAGGGGCATCGGGTACAATGAGCAGTTCTTC

clone size: once
CDR3 length: 15
J gene: TRBJ2-5
V gene: TRBV6-1
D gene: -
CDR3 protein: CASSPWGRVQETQYF
CDR3 DNA: TGTGCCAGCAGCCCTTGGGGCAGAGTTCAAGAGACCCAGTACTTC

clone size: -
CDR3 length: 13
J gene: TRBJ1-2
V gene: TRBV5-8
D gene: -
CDR3 protein: CASSRGLLYGYTF
CDR3 DNA: TGTGCCAGCAGCCGCGGACTCCTCTATGGCTACACCTTC

clone size: -
CDR3 length: 14
J gene: TRBJ2-1
V gene: TRBV7-2
D gene: -
CDR3 protein: CASSLYRGGNEQFF
CDR3 DNA: TGTGCCAGCAGCTTATACAGGGGGGGCAATGAGCAGTTCTTC

clone size: -
CDR3 length: 16
J gene: TRBJ2-2
V gene: TRBV11-3
D gene: TRBD1
CDR3 protein: CASSFFGTDNTGELFF
CDR3 DNA: TGTGCCAGCAGCTTTTTCGGGACAGATAACACCGGGGAGCTGTTTTTT

clone size: -
CDR3 length: 13
J gene: TRBJ1-5
V gene: TRBV5-5
D gene: -
CDR3 protein: CASSYKGAQPQHF
CDR3 DNA: TGTGCCAGCAGCTATAAAGGAGCTCAGCCCCAGCATTTT

clone size: -
CDR3 length: 14
J gene: TRBJ1-1
V gene: TRBV5-1
D gene: TRBD1
CDR3 protein: CASSRDREGTEAFF
CDR3 DNA: TGCGCCAGCAGCCGGGACAGGGAGGGAACTGAAGCTTTCTTT

clone size: -
CDR3 length: 15
J gene: TRBJ2-7
V gene: TRBV7-6
D gene: TRBD2
CDR3 protein: CASSPNLGGEYEQYF
CDR3 DNA: TGTGCCAGCAGCCCCAACCTCGGGGGGGAGTACGAGCAGTACTTC

clone size: -
CDR3 length: 15
J gene: TRBJ1-2
V gene: TRBV30
D gene: TRBD1
CDR3 protein: CAWSGKQGADYGYTF
CDR3 DNA: TGTGCCTGGTCAGGCAAACAGGGGGCGGACTATGGCTACACCTTC

clone size: -
CDR3 length: 18
J gene: TRBJ1-3
V gene: TRBV5-6
D gene: TRBD1
CDR3 protein: CASSWGQGAYSSGNTIYF
CDR3 DNA: TGTGCCAGCAGCTGGGGACAGGGGGCTTATAGCTCTGGAAACACCATATATTTT

clone size: -
CDR3 length: 17
J gene: TRBJ2-7
V gene: TRBV27
D gene: TRBD1
CDR3 protein: CASRDRGGVGLWYEQYF
CDR3 DNA: TGTGCCAGCCGGGACAGGGGGGGTGTGGGACTGTGGTACGAGCAGTACTTC

clone size: -
CDR3 length: 14
J gene: TRBJ1-2
V gene: TRBV19
D gene: TRBD1
CDR3 protein: CASDRGRASYGYTF
CDR3 DNA: TGTGCCAGCGACAGGGGCCGAGCCTCCTATGGCTACACCTTC

clone size: -
CDR3 length: 14
J gene: TRBJ2-7
V gene: TRBV18
D gene: -
CDR3 protein: CASSPPRPSGEQYF
CDR3 DNA: TGTGCCAGCTCACCACCCCGACCGTCGGGGGAGCAGTACTTC

clone size: -
CDR3 length: 14
J gene: TRBJ2-3
V gene: TRBV5-6
D gene: -
CDR3 protein: CASSYLSDTDTQYF
CDR3 DNA: TGTGCCAGCAGCTACCTATCCGACACAGATACGCAGTATTTT

clone size: -
CDR3 length: 13
J gene: TRBJ1-1
V gene: TRBV19
D gene: -
CDR3 protein: CASRNTGNTEAFF
CDR3 DNA: TGTGCCAGTAGAAACACAGGGAACACTGAAGCTTTCTTT

clone size: -
CDR3 length: 14
J gene: TRBJ1-2
V gene: TRBV5-4
D gene: TRBD1
CDR3 protein: CASSPGQVNYGYTF
CDR3 DNA: TGTGCCAGCAGCCCGGGACAGGTTAACTATGGCTACACCTTC

clone size: -
CDR3 length: 14
J gene: TRBJ2-3
V gene: TRBV6-1
D gene: TRBD2
CDR3 protein: CAGLASGGTDTQYF
CDR3 DNA: TGTGCCGGGCTGGCTAGCGGGGGCACAGATACGCAGTATTTT

clone size: -
CDR3 length: 17
J gene: TRBJ2-5
V gene: TRBV12-5
D gene: TRBD1
CDR3 protein: CASGLVRDRGGGETQYF
CDR3 DNA: TGTGCTAGTGGTTTGGTAAGGGACAGGGGCGGGGGAGAGACCCAGTACTTC

clone size: -
CDR3 length: 15
J gene: TRBJ1-1
V gene: TRBV5-4
D gene: -
CDR3 protein: CASSLDPGKSTEAFF
CDR3 DNA: TGTGCCAGCAGCTTGGATCCAGGGAAGAGCACTGAAGCTTTCTTT

clone size: once
CDR3 length: 12
J gene: TRBJ2-2
V gene: TRBV30
D gene: -
CDR3 protein: CAWNTNTGELFF
CDR3 DNA: TGTGCCTGGAATACGAACACCGGGGAGCTGTTTTTT

clone size: -
CDR3 length: 17
J gene: TRBJ1-2
V gene: TRBV2
D gene: -
CDR3 protein: CASSRERAGLINYGYTF
CDR3 DNA: TGTGCCAGCAGTCGGGAAAGGGCGGGACTAATCAACTATGGCTACACCTTC

clone size: -
CDR3 length: 13
J gene: TRBJ2-6
V gene: TRBV6-4
D gene: -
CDR3 protein: CASSRAGANVLTF
CDR3 DNA: TGTGCCAGCAGTCGAGCTGGGGCCAACGTCCTGACTTTC

clone size: once
CDR3 length: 14
J gene: TRBJ1-5
V gene: TRBV29-1
D gene: -
CDR3 protein: CSIREQGFNQPQHF
CDR3 DNA: TGCAGCATCCGAGAACAGGGTTTCAATCAGCCCCAGCATTTT

clone size: -
CDR3 length: 14
J gene: TRBJ1-2
V gene: TRBV18
D gene: -
CDR3 protein: CASSPKAGATPHTF
CDR3 DNA: TGTGCCAGCTCACCTAAAGCGGGGGCTACACCCCACACCTTC

clone size: -
CDR3 length: 13
J gene: TRBJ1-1
V gene: TRBV21-1
D gene: -
CDR3 protein: CATLTQRGAEAFF
CDR3 DNA: TGTGCCACCCTGACCCAGAGAGGCGCTGAAGCTTTCTTT

clone size: -
CDR3 length: 14
J gene: TRBJ2-7
V gene: TRBV10-3
D gene: TRBD1
CDR3 protein: CAITLGQGGYEQYF
CDR3 DNA: TGTGCCATCACTTTGGGACAGGGGGGGTACGAGCAGTACTTC

clone size: -
CDR3 length: 16
J gene: TRBJ1-2
V gene: TRBV7-2
D gene: TRBD1
CDR3 protein: CASSSAQGAPNYGYTF
CDR3 DNA: TGTGCCAGCAGCTCCGCACAGGGGGCTCCTAACTATGGCTACACCTTC

clone size: -
CDR3 length: 13
J gene: TRBJ2-1
V gene: TRBV7-2
D gene: -
CDR3 protein: CASSLLKGIEQFF
CDR3 DNA: TGTGCCAGCAGCTTATTGAAGGGGATTGAGCAGTTCTTC

clone size: -
CDR3 length: 18
J gene: TRBJ2-3
V gene: TRBV4-1
D gene: TRBD2
CDR3 protein: CASSQEVTGGGRADTQYF
CDR3 DNA: TGCGCCAGCAGCCAAGAGGTCACGGGGGGGGGCAGGGCAGATACGCAGTATTTT

clone size: -
CDR3 length: 15
J gene: TRBJ1-2
V gene: TRBV4-1
D gene: TRBD1
CDR3 protein: CASSQGRGTEGGYTF
CDR3 DNA: TGCGCCAGCAGCCAAGGACGCGGGACAGAAGGTGGCTACACCTTC

clone size: -
CDR3 length: 13
J gene: TRBJ2-7
V gene: TRBV4-3
D gene: -
CDR3 protein: CASSQSVYYEQYF
CDR3 DNA: TGCGCCAGCAGCCAGTCCGTGTACTACGAGCAGTACTTC

clone size: -
CDR3 length: 14
J gene: TRBJ1-4
V gene: TRBV19
D gene: -
CDR3 protein: CASSIEQGNEKLFF
CDR3 DNA: TGTGCCAGTAGTATAGAACAGGGTAATGAAAAACTGTTTTTT

clone size: -
CDR3 length: 13
J gene: TRBJ1-4
V gene: TRBV19
D gene: TRBD1
CDR3 protein: CASSNLRGEKLFF
CDR3 DNA: TGTGCCAGTAGTAATCTCAGGGGGGAAAAACTGTTTTTT

clone size: -
CDR3 length: 15
J gene: TRBJ2-4
V gene: TRBV2
D gene: -
CDR3 protein: CASNLGQGAKNIQYF
CDR3 DNA: TGTGCCAGCAACCTTGGCCAGGGGGCCAAAAACATTCAGTACTTC

clone size: -
CDR3 length: 16
J gene: TRBJ2-2
V gene: TRBV2
D gene: -
CDR3 protein: CASSGRRTPRAGELFF
CDR3 DNA: TGTGCCAGCAGTGGGAGACGGACTCCCAGAGCCGGGGAGCTGTTTTTT

clone size: -
CDR3 length: 14
J gene: TRBJ1-2
V gene: TRBV4-3
D gene: -
CDR3 protein: CASSQDWGGRGYTF
CDR3 DNA: TGCGCCAGCAGCCAAGATTGGGGGGGGCGCGGCTACACCTTC

clone size: -
CDR3 length: 13
J gene: TRBJ2-7
V gene: TRBV6-1
D gene: TRBD1
CDR3 protein: CASSWDSSYEQYF
CDR3 DNA: TGTGCCAGCAGTTGGGACAGTTCCTACGAGCAGTACTTC